Reported below is one TCR beta chain. Its antigen is currently not known. No base qualities exist here, and no much larger clone lies one base off it. CDR1 and CDR2 are read off the germline V gene (reference sequence) as MNHNY and SVGAGI. The junction shows trimming of 2 bases on V and 6 bases on J, plus 8 bases between the germline ends. The CDR3, cysteine through phenylalanine, is 12 amino acids long. Just the 36-base CDR3 DNA is kept, in frame starting at base 1. These data are taken from a study of OX40 agonist ivuxolimab in advanced cancers. Background for the entire study: Ivuxolimab was an agonistic, fully human IgG2 monoclonal antibody directed against OX40 (CD134), a costimulatory receptor. Prior anti-PD-1, anti-PD-L1 or anti-CTLA-4 therapy was permitted, and 40% of dose-escalation patients had received checkpoint inhibitors. The monotherapy dose-escalation portion (N of about 50 patients) of the phase I ivuxolimab trial is reported in the paper. Among the approximately 50 dose-escalation patients, 19 had hepatocellular carcinoma, 15 or so melanoma, 9 renal cell carcinoma and 9 head and neck cancer. A male proportion of around 81% and a mean age of about 60 years, ranging from about 23 to 79, were recorded for the dose-escalation cohort. Intravenous ivuxolimab was administered to patients every 2 weeks at six dose levels: 0.01, 0.1, 0.3, 1.5, 3 and 10 mg/kg. Partial responses were achieved by three dose-escalation patients, of whom one had hepatocellular carcinoma and two had cutaneous melanoma. The point of sequencing TCRbeta in the periphery was to test whether ivuxolimab changed TCR sequence diversity and drove clonal T-cell expansion. Summary of the overall study and its limitations: After ivuxolimab, CD8+ T cells had more expanded clones than CD4+ T cells on average. The antigen specificity of the peripheral T cells that underwent clonal expansion was not determined. Low levels of normalized T-cell clonal expansion were also shown by some nonresponding patients. In partial responders in the 0.1-3.0 mg/kg groups, normalized peripheral clonal expansion was found to be among the lowest, especially among CD8+ T cells. At doses of 0.1 to 3.0 mg/kg, clonal expansion of both CD4+ and CD8+ T cells in blood was seen between baseline and week 6.

The trial excluded patients who had a history of autoimmune disease or who were on systemic immunosuppression. Peripheral blood for TCR sequencing was collected from all dose cohorts at baseline, on cycle 4 day 1, and on cycle 7 day 1. The samples were drawn from a first-in-human, open-label, multicenter phase I dose-escalation trial of ivuxolimab. Adults with locally advanced or metastatic head and neck squamous cell, hepatocellular, melanoma or renal cell carcinoma were enrolled in the trial. Before TCR sequencing, CD4+ T cells and CD8+ T cells were sorted from peripheral blood as separate populations. Genomic DNA was isolated from the sorted cells so that the TCRbeta CDR3 region could be sequenced. TCRbeta CDR3 regions were sequenced using the immunoSEQ Assay. TCRdb retrieved this table from immuneACCESS and kept in-frame rearrangements only. Not all clones are present; in checked studies, unresolved V genes account for under half, and no reason is known for the remainder. In all, the sample holds roughly 89,000 clones, and roughly 80% of those were seen once. 1.5% to 2% of the sample goes to the ten largest clones.

The material was CD4+ or CD8+ T cells sorted from blood, obtained in a trial of the OX40 agonist ivuxolimab. Here the chain combines TRBV6-6 and TRBJ2-7; there is no confident call for the D gene. This receptor was taken from an adult with an advanced solid tumor such as melanoma, head and neck, liver or kidney cancer. The DNA sequence is TGTGCCAGCAGTTACCGACACGGCGAGCAGTACTTC. It translates to CASSYRHGEQYF.